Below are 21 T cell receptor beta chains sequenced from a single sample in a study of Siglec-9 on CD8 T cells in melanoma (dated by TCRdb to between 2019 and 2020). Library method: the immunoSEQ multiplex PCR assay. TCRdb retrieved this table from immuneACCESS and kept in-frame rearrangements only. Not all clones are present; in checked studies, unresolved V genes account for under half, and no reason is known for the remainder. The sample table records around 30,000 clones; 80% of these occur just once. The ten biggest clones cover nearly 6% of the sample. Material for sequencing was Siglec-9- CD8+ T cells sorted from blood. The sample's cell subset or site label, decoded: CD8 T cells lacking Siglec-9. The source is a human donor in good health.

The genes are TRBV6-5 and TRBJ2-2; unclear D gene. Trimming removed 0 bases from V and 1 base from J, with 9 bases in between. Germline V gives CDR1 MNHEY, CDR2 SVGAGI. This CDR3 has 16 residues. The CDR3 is CASSYSLPKNTGELFF. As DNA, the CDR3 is TGTGCCAGCAGTTACTCGCTTCCTAAGAACACCGGGGAGCTGTTTTTT.

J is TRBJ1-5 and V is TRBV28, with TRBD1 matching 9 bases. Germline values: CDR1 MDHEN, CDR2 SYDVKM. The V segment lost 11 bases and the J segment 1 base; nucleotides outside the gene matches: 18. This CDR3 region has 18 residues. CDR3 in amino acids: CASHPPGQGGLSNQPQHF. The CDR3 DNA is TGTGCCTCCCACCCCCCGGGACAGGGAGGATTAAGCAATCAGCCCCAGCATTTT.

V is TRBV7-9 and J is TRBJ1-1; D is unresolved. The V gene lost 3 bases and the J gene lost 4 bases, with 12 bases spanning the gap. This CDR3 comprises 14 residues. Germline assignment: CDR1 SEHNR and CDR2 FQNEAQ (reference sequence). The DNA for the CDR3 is TGTGCCAGCAGCTTTAAATCGGGAGGCACTGAAGCTTTCTTT. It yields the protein CASSFKSGGTEAFF.

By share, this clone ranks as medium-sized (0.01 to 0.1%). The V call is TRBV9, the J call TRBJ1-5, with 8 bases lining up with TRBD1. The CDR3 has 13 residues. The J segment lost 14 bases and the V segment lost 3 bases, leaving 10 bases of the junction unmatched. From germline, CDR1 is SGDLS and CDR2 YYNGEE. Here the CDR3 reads CASSATMTGAKHF. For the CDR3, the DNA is TGTGCCAGCAGCGCAACCATGACAGGGGCCAAGCATTTT.

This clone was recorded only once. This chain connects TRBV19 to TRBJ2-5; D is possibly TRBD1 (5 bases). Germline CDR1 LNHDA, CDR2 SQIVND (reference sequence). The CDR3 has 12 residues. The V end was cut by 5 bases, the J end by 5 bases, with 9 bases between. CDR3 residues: CASSQGLETQYF. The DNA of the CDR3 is TGTGCCAGTAGTCAGGGCCTGGAGACCCAGTACTTC.

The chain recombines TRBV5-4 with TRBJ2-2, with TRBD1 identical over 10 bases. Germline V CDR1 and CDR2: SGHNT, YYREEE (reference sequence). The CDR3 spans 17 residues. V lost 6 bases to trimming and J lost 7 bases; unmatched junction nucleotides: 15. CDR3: CASISPAGTGEDGELFF. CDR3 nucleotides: TGTGCCAGCATATCCCCCGCCGGGACAGGGGAGGACGGGGAGCTGTTTTTT.

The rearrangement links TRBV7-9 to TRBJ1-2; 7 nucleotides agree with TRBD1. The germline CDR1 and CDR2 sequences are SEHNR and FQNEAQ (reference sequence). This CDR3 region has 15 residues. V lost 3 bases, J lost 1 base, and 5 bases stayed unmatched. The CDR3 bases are TGTGCCAGCAGCTTCTCGGGACAGTTTAACTATGGCTACACCTTC. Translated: CASSFSGQFNYGYTF.

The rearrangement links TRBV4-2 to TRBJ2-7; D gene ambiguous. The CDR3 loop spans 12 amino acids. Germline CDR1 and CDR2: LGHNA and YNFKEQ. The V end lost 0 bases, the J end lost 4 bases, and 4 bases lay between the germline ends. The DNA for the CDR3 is TGTGCCAGCAGCCAAGATCTGTACGAGCAGTACTTC. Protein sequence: CASSQDLYEQYF.

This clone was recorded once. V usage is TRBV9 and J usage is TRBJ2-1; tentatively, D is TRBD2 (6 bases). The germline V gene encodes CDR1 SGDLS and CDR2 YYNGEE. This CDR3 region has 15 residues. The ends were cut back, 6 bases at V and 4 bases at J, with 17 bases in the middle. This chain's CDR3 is CASTSGTQTYNEQFF. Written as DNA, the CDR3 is TGTGCCAGCACCTCCGGGACTCAAACTTACAATGAGCAGTTCTTC.

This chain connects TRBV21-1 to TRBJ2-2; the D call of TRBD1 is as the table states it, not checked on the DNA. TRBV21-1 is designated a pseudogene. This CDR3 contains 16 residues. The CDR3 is CASSIHRAYYTGELFF. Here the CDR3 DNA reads TGTGCCAGCAGCATCCACAGGGCCTATTACACCGGGGAGCTGTTTTTT.

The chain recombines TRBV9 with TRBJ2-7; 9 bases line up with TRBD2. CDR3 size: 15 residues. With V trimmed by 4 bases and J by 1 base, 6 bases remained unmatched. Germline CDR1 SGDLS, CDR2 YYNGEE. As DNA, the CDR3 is TGTGCCAGCAGCCCGGGGACTAGCTTATCCTACGAGCAGTACTTC. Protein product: CASSPGTSLSYEQYF.

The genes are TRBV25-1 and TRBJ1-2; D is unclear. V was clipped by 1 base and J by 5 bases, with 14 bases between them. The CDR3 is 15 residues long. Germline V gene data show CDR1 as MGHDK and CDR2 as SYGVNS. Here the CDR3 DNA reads TGTGCCAGCAGTGAATTAACGGCAGGAGGATATGGCTACACCTTC. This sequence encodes CASSELTAGGYGYTF.

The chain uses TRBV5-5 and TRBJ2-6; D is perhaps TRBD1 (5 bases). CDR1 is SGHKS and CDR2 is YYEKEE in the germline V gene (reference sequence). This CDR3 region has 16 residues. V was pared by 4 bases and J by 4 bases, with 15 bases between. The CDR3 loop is CASSPGQGSGANVLTF. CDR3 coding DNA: TGTGCCAGCAGCCCAGGGCAGGGATCGGGGGCCAACGTCCTGACTTTC.

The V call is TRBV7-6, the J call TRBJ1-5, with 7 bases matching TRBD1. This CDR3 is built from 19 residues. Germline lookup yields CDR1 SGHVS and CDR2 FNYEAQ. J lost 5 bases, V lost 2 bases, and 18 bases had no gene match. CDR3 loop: CASSLRATKDRVIDQPQHF. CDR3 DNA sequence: TGTGCCAGCAGCTTAAGGGCCACAAAAGACAGGGTGATAGATCAGCCCCAGCATTTT.

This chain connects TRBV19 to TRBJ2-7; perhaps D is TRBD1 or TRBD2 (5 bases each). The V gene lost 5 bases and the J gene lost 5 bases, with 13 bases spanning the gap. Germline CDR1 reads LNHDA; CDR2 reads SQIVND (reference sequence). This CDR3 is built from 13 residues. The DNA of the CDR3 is TGTGCCAGTAGTCAAGGGGAGCCTGACGAGCAGTACTTC. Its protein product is CASSQGEPDEQYF.

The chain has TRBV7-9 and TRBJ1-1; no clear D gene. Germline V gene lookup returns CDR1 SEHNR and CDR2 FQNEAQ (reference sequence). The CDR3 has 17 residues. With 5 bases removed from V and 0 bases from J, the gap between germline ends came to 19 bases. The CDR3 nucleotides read TGTGCCAGCAGCCCTCGAGGTACAATCGGTATGAACACTGAAGCTTTCTTT. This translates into CASSPRGTIGMNTEAFF.

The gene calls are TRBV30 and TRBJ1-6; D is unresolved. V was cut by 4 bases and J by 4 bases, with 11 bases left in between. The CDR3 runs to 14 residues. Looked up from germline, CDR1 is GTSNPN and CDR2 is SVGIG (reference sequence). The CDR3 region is CAWTASIYNSPLHF. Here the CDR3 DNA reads TGTGCCTGGACAGCTTCAATTTATAATTCACCCCTCCACTTT.

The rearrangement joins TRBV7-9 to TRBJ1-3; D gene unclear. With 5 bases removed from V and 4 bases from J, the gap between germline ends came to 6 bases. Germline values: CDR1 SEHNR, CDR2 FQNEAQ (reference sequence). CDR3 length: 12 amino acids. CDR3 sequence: CASSRSGNTIYF. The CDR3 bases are TGTGCCAGCAGCCGATCGGGAAACACCATATATTTT.

As DNA, the CDR3 is TGTGCCAGTAGTAGCCCCCTAGCGGCTTACAATGAGCAGTTCTTC. Translating gives CASSSPLAAYNEQFF. The gene calls are TRBV19 and TRBJ2-1; 7 bases line up with TRBD2. The length of the CDR3 is 15 residues. The germline CDR1 and CDR2 sequences are LNHDA and SQIVND (reference sequence). J lost 4 bases, V lost 4 bases, and 7 bases had no gene match.

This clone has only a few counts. CDR3 amino acids: CASSPRTGGYEQYV. The CDR3 coding sequence is TGTGCCAGCAGTCCAAGGACAGGGGGCTACGAGCAGTACGTC. The gene calls are TRBV27 and TRBJ2-7, with 10 bases aligning to TRBD1. V shed 5 bases and J 3 bases; nucleotides not matched to a gene: 4. Germline lookup yields CDR1 MNHEY and CDR2 SMNVEV (reference sequence). The CDR3 totals 14 residues.

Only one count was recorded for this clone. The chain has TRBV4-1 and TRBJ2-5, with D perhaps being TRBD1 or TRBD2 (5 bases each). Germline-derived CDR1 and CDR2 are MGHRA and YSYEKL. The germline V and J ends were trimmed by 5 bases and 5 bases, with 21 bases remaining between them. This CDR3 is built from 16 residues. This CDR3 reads CASSKLPGRLGETQYF. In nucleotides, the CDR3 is TGCGCCAGCAGCAAGCTCCCGGGACGATTAGGGGAGACCCAGTACTTC.